The clone carrying this TCR beta chain has at least ten counts. The sample belongs to a study of molecular identifiers for immune sequencing clone quantification. Deletions cut 6 bases from V and 0 bases from J, with 6 bases between. From germline, CDR1 is MNHEY and CDR2 SMNVEV (reference sequence). The CDR3 has 13 amino acids. TCRdb redid the calling of the PCR reads with MiXCR, one entry per CDR3 protein. The sample has some 320,000 distinct CDR3 sequences, over 20% seen once. This TCR came from a human donor in good health. Some libraries in this study had Jurkat cell RNA spiked in. Sequenced sample: naive CD8+ T cells from blood, with Jurkat cell RNA spiked in. Subset in this sample: FACS-sorted CD8+CD4-CCR7+CD45RA+ naive T cells. The rearrangement joins TRBV27 to TRBJ1-5, with D unclear. CDR3 coding DNA: TGTGCCAGCAGCGGGGATAGCAATCAGCCCCAGCATTTT. Its protein is CASSGDSNQPQHF.